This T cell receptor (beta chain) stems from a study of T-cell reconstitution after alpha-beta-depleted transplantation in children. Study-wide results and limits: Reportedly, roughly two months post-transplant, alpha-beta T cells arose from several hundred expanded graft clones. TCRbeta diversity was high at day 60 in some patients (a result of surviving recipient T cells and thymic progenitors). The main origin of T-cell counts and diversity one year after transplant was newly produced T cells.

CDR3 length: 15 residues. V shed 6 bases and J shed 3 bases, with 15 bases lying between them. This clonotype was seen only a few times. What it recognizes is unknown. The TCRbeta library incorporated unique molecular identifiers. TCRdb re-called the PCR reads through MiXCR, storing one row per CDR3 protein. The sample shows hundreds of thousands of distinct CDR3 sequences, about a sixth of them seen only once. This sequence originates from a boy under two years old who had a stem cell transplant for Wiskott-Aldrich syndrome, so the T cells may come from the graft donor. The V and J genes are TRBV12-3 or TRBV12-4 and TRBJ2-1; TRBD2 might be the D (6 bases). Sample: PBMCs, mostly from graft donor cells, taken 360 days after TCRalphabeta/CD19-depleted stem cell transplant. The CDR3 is CASREWAGNYNEQFF. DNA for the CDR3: TGTGCCAGCAGGGAATGGGCGGGAAACTACAATGAGCAGTTCTTC.